The entry below describes one TCR beta chain. What it binds is not known. This sample is part of a study of human T cells and chemical hapten exposure. Study summary: Sensitization involved placing 2% DPC onto an approximately 2 cm by approximately 2 cm region of upper inner arm skin.

Regarding time point: patch test 2, 6 weeks after DPC sensitization. Indicated treatment: therapeutic diphenylcyclopropenone sensitization with weekly scalp DPC. Study-level results: Expanded TCR sets contained significantly more large CDR3 similarity clusters than controls.

The CDR3 extends over 15 amino acids. Germline loops: CDR1 SGHVS, CDR2 FQNEAQ. The germline V and J ends were trimmed by 5 bases and 1 base, with 14 bases remaining between them. TCRdb passed the RACE reads through MiXCR, listing each CDR3 protein once. Among approximately 92,000 distinct CDR3 sequences listed, about an eighth were seen once. This TCR was sampled from a woman in her 40s with alopecia areata. Some clones in this sample may be carry-over from other donors' samples. Here the sequenced sample was whole blood, taken in connection with sensitization to the hapten diphenylcyclopropenone (DPC). This sequence joins TRBV7-8 and TRBJ1-1; D is undetermined. CDR3 protein: CASSLQDASNTEAFF. The CDR3 DNA reads TGTGCCAGCAGCCTGCAAGACGCTTCGAACACTGAAGCTTTCTTT.